Listed below are T cell receptor beta chains from one sample, sequenced in a study of CD8 T cells in Susac syndrome. TCRdb re-called the immunoSEQ multiplex PCR reads with MiXCR, one entry per CDR3 protein. The sample carries tens of thousands of distinct CDR3 sequences, roughly 94% recorded once. The sample was CD8+ T cells from PBMCs. The receptors were sampled from a human donor with Susac syndrome. Both conserved end residues are part of each CDR3. D genes are given only for firm matches. Clone size is given for some rows only: seen once, a few or many times, or a class if the clone is expanded.

d_gene | abundance | j_gene | v_gene | CDR3aa | CDR3nt
TRBD2 | . | TRBJ2-1 | TRBV9 | CASSEGLAGDLYNEQFF | TGTGCCAGCAGCGAGGGACTAGCGGGAGACCTCTACAATGAGCAGTTCTTC
. | . | TRBJ2-7 | TRBV5-1 | CASSLGMGVEQYF | TGCGCCAGCAGCTTGGGGATGGGGGTCGAGCAGTACTTC
. | . | TRBJ2-1 | TRBV19 | CASSPRGAQGDEQFF | TGTGCCAGTAGTCCCAGGGGGGCCCAAGGCGATGAGCAGTTCTTC
. | . | TRBJ2-2 | TRBV4-3 | CASSQPRADTPAGELFF | TGCGCCAGCAGCCAACCCCGTGCAGATACACCGGCCGGGGAGCTGTTTTTT
TRBD1 | . | TRBJ1-2 | TRBV12-3/TRBV12-4 | CASSLGQPYGYTF | TGTGCCAGCAGTTTGGGACAGCCCTATGGCTACACCTTC
. | . | TRBJ2-2 | TRBV30 | CAWNRGELFF | TGTGCCTGGAACCGCGGGGAGCTGTTTTTT
TRBD2 | . | TRBJ2-1 | TRBV19 | CASSNPGLTGNEQFF | TGTGCCAGTAGTAACCCGGGACTAACCGGGAATGAGCAGTTCTTC
. | . | TRBJ2-2 | TRBV6-1 | CASSEAQGMGTGELFF | TGTGCCAGCAGTGAAGCGCAGGGAATGGGCACCGGGGAGCTGTTTTTT
TRBD1 | . | TRBJ2-3 | TRBV6-5 | CASSYSLQGASTDTQYF | TGTGCCAGCAGTTACTCCCTACAGGGGGCGAGCACAGATACGCAGTATTTT
. | . | TRBJ2-3 | TRBV19 | CASSTRATDTQYF | TGTGCCAGTTCAACTAGGGCCACAGATACGCAGTATTTT
TRBD1 | . | TRBJ2-7 | TRBV5-6 | CASSPPSGQAFYEQYF | TGTGCCAGCAGCCCCCCATCAGGACAGGCCTTCTACGAGCAGTACTTC
TRBD1 | . | TRBJ2-3 | TRBV12-3/TRBV12-4 | CASSGQGPDTQYF | TGTGCCAGCAGCGGACAGGGGCCAGATACGCAGTATTTT
. | . | TRBJ2-7 | TRBV29-1 | CSVWAGYEQYF | TGCAGCGTATGGGCAGGATACGAGCAGTACTTC
. | . | TRBJ2-5 | TRBV12-3/TRBV12-4 | CASAGHGITETQYF | TGTGCCAGCGCTGGTCACGGGATAACGGAGACCCAGTACTTC
TRBD1 | . | TRBJ1-2 | TRBV7-2 | CASRPGQGNMAYGYTF | TGTGCCAGCAGACCGGGACAGGGTAATATGGCGTATGGCTACACCTTC
. | . | TRBJ1-6 | TRBV19 | CASSIGEARPLHF | TGTGCCAGTAGTATAGGGGAGGCGCGGCCCCTCCACTTT
. | . | TRBJ2-7 | TRBV15 | CATSRGRVGGYEQYF | TGTGCCACCAGCAGAGGCAGGGTGGGAGGCTACGAGCAGTACTTC
. | . | TRBJ1-1 | TRBV7-8 | CASSPVNTEAFF | TGTGCCAGCAGCCCTGTGAACACTGAAGCTTTCTTT
TRBD1 | . | TRBJ2-7 | TRBV5-1 | CASSWDSTYEQYF | TGCGCCAGCAGCTGGGACAGCACCTACGAGCAGTACTTC
. | . | TRBJ2-7 | TRBV2 | CASSGRGSVYYEQYF | TGTGCCAGCAGTGGGAGAGGTAGCGTGTACTACGAGCAGTACTTC
TRBD2 | . | TRBJ2-3 | TRBV6-1 | CASSRYMREGGTDTQYF | TGTGCCAGCAGCCGCTATATGCGGGAGGGAGGCACAGATACGCAGTATTTT
. | . | TRBJ2-7 | TRBV20-1 | CSARDTLSGRTAYEQYF | TGCAGTGCTAGAGATACTCTCTCGGGCCGGACGGCCTACGAGCAGTACTTC
. | . | TRBJ2-5 | TRBV5-6 | CASSGFREQETQYF | TGTGCCAGCAGCGGGTTCAGGGAGCAAGAGACCCAGTACTTC
. | . | TRBJ2-1 | TRBV27 | CASGLGSYNEQFF | TGTGCCAGCGGCCTGGGCTCCTACAATGAGCAGTTCTTC
. | . | TRBJ1-2 | TRBV29-1 | CSVDGSVAPNYGYTF | TGCAGCGTTGACGGGTCAGTGGCGCCTAACTATGGCTACACCTTC
. | once | TRBJ2-5 | TRBV2 | CASSERVWGEHTKGETQYF | TGTGCCAGCAGTGAACGTGTATGGGGGGAACACACGAAAGGAGAGACCCAGTACTTC
. | . | TRBJ1-4 | TRBV24-1 | CATSDLDLKEKLFF | TGTGCCACCAGTGATTTGGACTTAAAGGAAAAACTGTTTTTT
TRBD1 | . | TRBJ1-2 | TRBV4-3 | CASSQDGTGVGYTF | TGCGCCAGCAGCCAGGACGGAACAGGGGTTGGCTACACCTTC
. | . | TRBJ2-1 | TRBV3-1 | CASSQEGLDNEQFF | TGTGCCAGCAGCCAAGAGGGCCTTGACAATGAGCAGTTCTTC
. | . | TRBJ2-7 | TRBV20-1 | CSAPTPDRLYEQYF | TGCAGTGCTCCTACCCCGGACAGACTCTACGAGCAGTACTTC
. | . | TRBJ2-4 | TRBV7-9 | CASSATGSAAKNIQYF | TGTGCCAGCAGCGCTACAGGGTCGGCGGCCAAAAACATTCAGTACTTC
TRBD1 | . | TRBJ2-7 | TRBV29-1 | CSVASPRDRLSYEQYF | TGCAGCGTTGCTTCCCCCCGGGACAGACTTTCCTACGAGCAGTACTTC
. | . | TRBJ2-1 | TRBV7-8 | CASSPTQEGGGAANEQFF | TGTGCCAGCAGCCCAACCCAGGAGGGAGGAGGCGCAGCCAATGAGCAGTTCTTC
. | once | TRBJ2-7 | TRBV5-1 | CASSLGTDSYEQYF | TGCGCCAGCAGCTTGGGGACGGACTCCTACGAGCAGTACTTC
. | . | TRBJ2-3 | TRBV7-2 | CASSEGTQYF | TGTGCCAGCTCTGAGGGAACGCAGTATTTT
. | once | TRBJ2-1 | TRBV3-1 | CASLGVDYNEQFF | TGTGCCAGTCTGGGGGTAGACTACAATGAGCAGTTCTTC
TRBD1 | . | TRBJ2-7 | TRBV14 | CASSLTGATGEQYF | TGTGCCAGCAGCCTAACAGGGGCGACGGGGGAGCAGTACTTC
. | . | TRBJ1-1 | TRBV30 | CAWSSGVTAEAFF | TGTGCCTGGAGTTCAGGGGTGACGGCTGAAGCTTTCTTT
. | . | TRBJ2-4 | TRBV7-9 | CASSRSRGGGKNIQYF | TGTGCCAGCAGCCGATCTCGAGGGGGAGGCAAAAACATTCAGTACTTC
. | . | TRBJ2-3 | TRBV5-6 | CASSLGSTDTQYF | TGTGCCAGCAGTTTAGGGAGCACAGATACGCAGTATTTT
. | . | TRBJ2-2 | TRBV4-2 | CASSQEARHNTGELFF | TGTGCCAGCAGCCAAGAAGCACGACACAACACCGGGGAGCTGTTTTTT
TRBD1 | . | TRBJ2-7 | TRBV7-2 | CASSLALQGSYEQYF | TGTGCCAGCAGCTTAGCGCTACAGGGGTCCTACGAGCAGTACTTC
. | . | TRBJ2-5 | TRBV6-6 | CASSDLDSQETQYF | TGTGCCAGCAGTGACTTGGACAGCCAAGAGACCCAGTACTTC
. | . | TRBJ1-1 | TRBV29-1 | CSVEGGEDTEAFF | TGCAGCGTTGAGGGAGGGGAGGACACTGAAGCTTTCTTT
. | . | TRBJ2-7 | TRBV27 | CASSTGTDVYEQYF | TGTGCCAGCAGTACCGGGACTGACGTTTACGAGCAGTACTTC
. | . | TRBJ2-1 | TRBV7-9 | CASSLMNEQFF | TGTGCCAGCAGCTTAATGAATGAGCAGTTCTTC
TRBD2 | once | TRBJ2-7 | TRBV5-1 | CASSSGLADYEQYF | TGCGCCAGCAGCTCGGGACTAGCAGACTACGAGCAGTACTTC
. | . | TRBJ2-5 | TRBV13 | CASKAGPSEETQYF | TGTGCCAGCAAGGCGGGGCCTAGCGAAGAGACCCAGTACTTC
TRBD1 | once | TRBJ2-7 | TRBV7-9 | CASSGTGGYEQYF | TGTGCCAGCAGCGGGACAGGGGGCTACGAGCAGTACTTC